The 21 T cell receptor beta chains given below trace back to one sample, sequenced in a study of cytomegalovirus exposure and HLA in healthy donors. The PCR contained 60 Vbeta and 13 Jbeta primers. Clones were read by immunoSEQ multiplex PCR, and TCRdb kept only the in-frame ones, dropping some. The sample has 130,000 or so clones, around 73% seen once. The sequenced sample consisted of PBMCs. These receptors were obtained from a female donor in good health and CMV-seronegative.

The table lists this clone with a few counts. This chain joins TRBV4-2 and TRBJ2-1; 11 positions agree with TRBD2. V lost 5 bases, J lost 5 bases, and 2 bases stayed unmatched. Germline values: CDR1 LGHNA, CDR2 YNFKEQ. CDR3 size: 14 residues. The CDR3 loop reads CASSGTSGHNEQFF. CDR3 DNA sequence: TGTGCCAGCAGCGGGACTAGCGGCCACAATGAGCAGTTCTTC.

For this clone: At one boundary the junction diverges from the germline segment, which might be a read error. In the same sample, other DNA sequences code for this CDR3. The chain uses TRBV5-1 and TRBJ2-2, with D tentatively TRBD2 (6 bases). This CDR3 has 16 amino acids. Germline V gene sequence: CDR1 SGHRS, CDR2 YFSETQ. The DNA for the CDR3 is TGCGCCAGCAGCTTGGGGGGACTCATAGTGACCGGGGAACTGTTTTTT. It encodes CASSLGGLIVTGELFF.

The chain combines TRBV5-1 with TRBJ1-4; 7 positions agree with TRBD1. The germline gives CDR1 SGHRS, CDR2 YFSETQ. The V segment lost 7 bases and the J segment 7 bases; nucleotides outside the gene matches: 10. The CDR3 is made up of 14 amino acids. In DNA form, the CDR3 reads TGCGCCAGCGATAAGACAGGGCTGGGTGAAAAACTGTTTTTT. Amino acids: CASDKTGLGEKLFF.

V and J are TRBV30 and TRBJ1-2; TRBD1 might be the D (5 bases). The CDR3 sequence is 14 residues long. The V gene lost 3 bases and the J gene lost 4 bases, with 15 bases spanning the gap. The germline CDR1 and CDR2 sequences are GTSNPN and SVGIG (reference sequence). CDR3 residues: CAWRARGGIYGYTF. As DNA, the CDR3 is TGTGCCTGGAGGGCAAGGGGTGGAATCTATGGCTACACCTTC.

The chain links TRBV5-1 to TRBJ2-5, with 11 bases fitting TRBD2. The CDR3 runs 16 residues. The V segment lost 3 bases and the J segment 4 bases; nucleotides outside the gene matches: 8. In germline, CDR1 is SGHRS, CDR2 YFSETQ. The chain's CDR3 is CASSSLLAGVSETQYF. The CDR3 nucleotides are TGCGCCAGCAGCTCCCTACTAGCGGGAGTATCAGAGACCCAGTACTTC.

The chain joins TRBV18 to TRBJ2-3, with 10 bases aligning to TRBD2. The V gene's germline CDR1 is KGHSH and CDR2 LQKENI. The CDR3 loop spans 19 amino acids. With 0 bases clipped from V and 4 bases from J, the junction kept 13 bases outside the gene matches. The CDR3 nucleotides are TGTGCCAGCTCACCACCCTCGTTTCTAGCGGGAGTAGATTCAGATACGCAGTATTTT. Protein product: CASSPPSFLAGVDSDTQYF.

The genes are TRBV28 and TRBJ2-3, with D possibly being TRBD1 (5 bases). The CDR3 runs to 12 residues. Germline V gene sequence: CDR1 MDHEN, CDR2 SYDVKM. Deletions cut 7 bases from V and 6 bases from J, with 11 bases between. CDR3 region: CASKSNRDTQYF. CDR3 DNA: TGTGCCAGCAAATCAAACAGGGATACGCAGTATTTT.

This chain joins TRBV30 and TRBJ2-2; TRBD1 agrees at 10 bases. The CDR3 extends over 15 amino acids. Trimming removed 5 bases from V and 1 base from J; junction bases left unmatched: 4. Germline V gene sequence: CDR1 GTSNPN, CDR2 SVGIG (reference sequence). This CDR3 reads CAWRRTGGNTGELFF. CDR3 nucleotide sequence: TGTGCCTGGCGGAGGACAGGGGGGAACACCGGGGAGCTGTTTTTT.

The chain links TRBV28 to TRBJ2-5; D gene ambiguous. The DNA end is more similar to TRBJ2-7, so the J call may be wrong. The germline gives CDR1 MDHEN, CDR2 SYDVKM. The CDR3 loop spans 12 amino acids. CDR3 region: CASSLTVYEQYF. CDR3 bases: TGTGCCAGCAGTTTAACAGTCTACGAGCAGTACTTC.

The CDR3 region has the DNA TGCACCAGCAGCCAAGACCCCTTAAAAACAGGGGGCAGGGGAGATACGCAGTATTTT. As protein: CTSSQDPLKTGGRGDTQYF. The rearrangement links TRBV1 to TRBJ2-3; the DNA was not compared with TRBD1, the D call given in the table. TRBV1 is assigned pseudogene status. This CDR3 is built from 19 residues.

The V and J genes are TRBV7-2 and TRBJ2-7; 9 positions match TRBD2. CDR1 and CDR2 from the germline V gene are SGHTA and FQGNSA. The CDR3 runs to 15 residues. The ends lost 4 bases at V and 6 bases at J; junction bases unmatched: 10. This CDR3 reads CASSSWGVAGAEQYF. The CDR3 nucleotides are TGTGCCAGCAGCTCTTGGGGCGTAGCGGGAGCCGAGCAGTACTTC.

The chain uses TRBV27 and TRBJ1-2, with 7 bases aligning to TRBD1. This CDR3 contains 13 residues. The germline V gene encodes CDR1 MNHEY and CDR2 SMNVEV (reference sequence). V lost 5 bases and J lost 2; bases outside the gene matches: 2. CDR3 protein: CASSKDRNYGYTF. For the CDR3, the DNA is TGTGCCAGCAGTAAGGACAGGAACTATGGCTACACCTTC.

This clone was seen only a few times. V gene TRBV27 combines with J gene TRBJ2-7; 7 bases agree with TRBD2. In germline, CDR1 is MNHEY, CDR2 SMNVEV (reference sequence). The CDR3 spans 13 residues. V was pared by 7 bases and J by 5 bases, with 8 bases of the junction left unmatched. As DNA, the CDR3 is TGTGCCAGCAAGGCAGGGACTATACACGAGCAGTACTTC. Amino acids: CASKAGTIHEQYF.

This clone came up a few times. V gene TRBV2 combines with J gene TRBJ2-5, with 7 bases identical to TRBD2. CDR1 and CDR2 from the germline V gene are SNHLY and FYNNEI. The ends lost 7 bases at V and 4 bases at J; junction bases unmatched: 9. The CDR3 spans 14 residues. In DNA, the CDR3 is TGTGCCAGCAAGGTCCGGGAGGTGGGAGAGACCCAGTACTTC. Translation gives CASKVREVGETQYF.

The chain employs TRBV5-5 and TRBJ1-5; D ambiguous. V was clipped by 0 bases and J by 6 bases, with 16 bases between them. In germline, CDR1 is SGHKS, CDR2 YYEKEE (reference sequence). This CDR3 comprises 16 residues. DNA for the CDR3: TGTGCCAGCAGCTTGGCTAGGTCCCAAGGCCTTCAGCCCCAGCATTTT. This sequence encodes CASSLARSQGLQPQHF.

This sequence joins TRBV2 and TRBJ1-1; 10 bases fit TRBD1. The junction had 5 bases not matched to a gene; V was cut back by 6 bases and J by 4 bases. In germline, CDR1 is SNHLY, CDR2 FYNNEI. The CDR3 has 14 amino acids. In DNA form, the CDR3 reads TGTGCCAGCAGAGAGACAGGGGGCGTCACTGAAGCTTTCTTT. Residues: CASRETGGVTEAFF.

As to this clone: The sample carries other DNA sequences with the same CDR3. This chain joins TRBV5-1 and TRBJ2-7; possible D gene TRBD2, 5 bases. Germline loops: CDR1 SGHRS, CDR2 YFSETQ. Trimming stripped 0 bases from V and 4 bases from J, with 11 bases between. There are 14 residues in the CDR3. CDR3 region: CASSLGLAEYEQYF. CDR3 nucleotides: TGCGCCAGCAGCTTGGGGCTAGCAGAATACGAGCAGTACTTC. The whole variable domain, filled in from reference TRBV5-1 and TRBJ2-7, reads KAGVTQTPRYLIKTRGQQVTLSCSPISGHRSVSWYQQTPGQGLQFLFEYFSETQRNKGNFPGRFSGRQFSNSRSEMNVSTLELGDSALYLCASSLGLAEYEQYFGPGTRLTVT.

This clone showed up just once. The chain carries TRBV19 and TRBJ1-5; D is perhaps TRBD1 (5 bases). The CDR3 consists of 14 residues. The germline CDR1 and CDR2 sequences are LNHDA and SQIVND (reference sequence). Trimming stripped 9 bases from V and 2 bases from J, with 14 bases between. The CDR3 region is CASPPAGRNQPQHF. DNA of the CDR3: TGTGCCAGCCCCCCCGCAGGGCGCAATCAGCCCCAGCATTTT.

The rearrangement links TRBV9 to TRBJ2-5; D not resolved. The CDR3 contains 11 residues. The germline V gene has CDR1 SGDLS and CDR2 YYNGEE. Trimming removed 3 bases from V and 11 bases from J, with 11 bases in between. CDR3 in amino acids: CASSARKEQYF. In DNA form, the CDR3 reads TGTGCCAGCAGCGCTCGTAAAGAGCAGTACTTC.

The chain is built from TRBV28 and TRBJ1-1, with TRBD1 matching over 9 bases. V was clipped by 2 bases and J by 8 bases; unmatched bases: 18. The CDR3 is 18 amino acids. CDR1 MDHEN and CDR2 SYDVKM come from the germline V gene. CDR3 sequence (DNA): TGTGCCAGCAGTTTACTCCCCTCTCGGACAGGGGTTGTAGCCGAAGCTTTCTTT. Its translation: CASSLLPSRTGVVAEAFF.

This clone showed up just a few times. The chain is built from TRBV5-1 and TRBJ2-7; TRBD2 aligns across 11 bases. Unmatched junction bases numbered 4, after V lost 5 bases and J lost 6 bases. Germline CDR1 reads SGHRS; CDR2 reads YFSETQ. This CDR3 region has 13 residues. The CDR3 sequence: CASRGLAGGEQYF. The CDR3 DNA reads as TGCGCCAGCAGGGGGCTAGCGGGAGGCGAGCAGTACTTC.